The TCR beta chain described here comes from a study of T-cell memory formation after mild COVID-19. Trimming pared 2 bases from V and 5 bases from J, leaving 4 bases between. The CDR3 is 13 residues long. CDR1 and CDR2 (germline): MRHNA, SNTAGT. One entry per CDR3 protein, called by TCRdb with MiXCR from the 5' RACE reads. The sample shows over 120,000 distinct CDR3 sequences, 5.5% to 7% of them seen only once. This clonotype has at least ten counts. Sequenced: PBMCs or a T cell subset sorted from them (not recorded which). The TCR was taken from an adult woman who had mild COVID-19 (a few samples of this study predate the infection). Cell type and time point are not known. This chain joins TRBV6-4 and TRBJ1-6, with D hard to call. The CDR3 region is CASSDRNNSPLHF. DNA for the CDR3: TGTGCCAGCAGTGACAGGAATAATTCACCCCTCCACTTT.